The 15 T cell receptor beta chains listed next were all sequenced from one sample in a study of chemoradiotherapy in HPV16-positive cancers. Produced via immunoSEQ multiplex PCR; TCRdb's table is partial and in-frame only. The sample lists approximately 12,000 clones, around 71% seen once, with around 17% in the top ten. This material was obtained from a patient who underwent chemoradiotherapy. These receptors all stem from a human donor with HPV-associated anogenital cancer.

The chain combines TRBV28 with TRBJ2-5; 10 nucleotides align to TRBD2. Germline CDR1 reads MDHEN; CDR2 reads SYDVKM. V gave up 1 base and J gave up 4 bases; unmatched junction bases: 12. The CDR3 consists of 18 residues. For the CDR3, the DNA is TGTGCCAGCAGTTTATCTTCTTGGAGTAGCGGGGGGTTAGAGACCCAGTACTTC. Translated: CASSLSSWSSGGLETQYF.

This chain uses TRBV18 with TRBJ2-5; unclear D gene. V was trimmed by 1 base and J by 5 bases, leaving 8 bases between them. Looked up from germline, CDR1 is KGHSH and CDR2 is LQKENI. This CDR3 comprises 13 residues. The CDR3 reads CASSPLPGETQYF. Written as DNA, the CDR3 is TGTGCCAGCTCACCACTTCCTGGCGAGACCCAGTACTTC.

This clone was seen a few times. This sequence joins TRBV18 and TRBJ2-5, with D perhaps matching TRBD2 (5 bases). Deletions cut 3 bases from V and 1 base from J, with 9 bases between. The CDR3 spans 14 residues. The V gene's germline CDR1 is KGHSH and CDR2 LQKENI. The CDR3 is CASSPSGIQETQYF. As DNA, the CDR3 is TGTGCCAGCTCACCGTCCGGGATCCAAGAGACCCAGTACTTC.

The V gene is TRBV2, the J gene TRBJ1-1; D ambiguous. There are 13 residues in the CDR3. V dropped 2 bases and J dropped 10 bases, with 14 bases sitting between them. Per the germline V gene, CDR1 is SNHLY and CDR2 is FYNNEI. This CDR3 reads CASSESGLSGAFF. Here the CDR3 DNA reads TGTGCCAGCAGTGAAAGCGGTCTCAGCGGAGCTTTCTTT.

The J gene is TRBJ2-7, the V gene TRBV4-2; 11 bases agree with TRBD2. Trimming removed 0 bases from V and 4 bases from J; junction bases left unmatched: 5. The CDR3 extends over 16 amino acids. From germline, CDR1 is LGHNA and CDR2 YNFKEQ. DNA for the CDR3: TGTGCCAGCAGCCAAGATAGAACTAGCGGGAGTTACGAGCAGTACTTC. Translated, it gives CASSQDRTSGSYEQYF.

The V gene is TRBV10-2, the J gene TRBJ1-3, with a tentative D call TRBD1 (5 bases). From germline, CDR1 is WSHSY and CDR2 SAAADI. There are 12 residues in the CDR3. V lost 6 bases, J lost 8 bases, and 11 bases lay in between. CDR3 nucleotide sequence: TGCGCCAGCAGCCCACAGGTGGACACCATATATTTT. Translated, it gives CASSPQVDTIYF.

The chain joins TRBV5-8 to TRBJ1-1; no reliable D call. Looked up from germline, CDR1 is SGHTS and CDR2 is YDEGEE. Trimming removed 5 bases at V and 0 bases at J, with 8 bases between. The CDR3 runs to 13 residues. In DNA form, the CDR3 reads TGTGCCAGCAGGGAGGTGTTGAACACTGAAGCTTTCTTT. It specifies CASREVLNTEAFF.

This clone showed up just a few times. The CDR3 sequence: CASSQGINQPQHF. For the CDR3, the DNA is TGTGCCAGCTCACAGGGAATCAATCAGCCCCAGCATTTT. V gene TRBV18 combines with J gene TRBJ1-5; D is unclear. The CDR3 length is 13 residues. Germline V gene lookup returns CDR1 KGHSH and CDR2 LQKENI. With 4 bases removed from V and 3 bases from J, the gap between germline ends came to 7 bases. The full variable domain, with the rest looked up from reference TRBV18 and TRBJ1-5, is NAGVMQNPRHLVRRRGQEARLRCSPMKGHSHVYWYRQLPEEGLKFMVYLQKENIIDESGMPKERFSAEFPKEGPSILRIQQVVRGDSAAYFCASSQGINQPQHFGDGTRLSIL.

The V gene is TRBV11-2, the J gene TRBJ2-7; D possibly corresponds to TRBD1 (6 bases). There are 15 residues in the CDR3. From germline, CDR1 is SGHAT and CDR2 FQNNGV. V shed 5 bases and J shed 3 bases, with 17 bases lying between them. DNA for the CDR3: TGTGCCAGCAGCAATAACCCGACAGGAATCTACGAGCAGTACTTC. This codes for CASSNNPTGIYEQYF.

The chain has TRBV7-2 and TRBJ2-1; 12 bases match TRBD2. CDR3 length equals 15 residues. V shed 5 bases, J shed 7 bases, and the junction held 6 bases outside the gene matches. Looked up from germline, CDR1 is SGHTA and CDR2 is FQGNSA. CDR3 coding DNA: TGTGCCAGCAGCCCAGGGACTAGCGGGTTAAATGAGCAGTTCTTC. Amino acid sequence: CASSPGTSGLNEQFF.

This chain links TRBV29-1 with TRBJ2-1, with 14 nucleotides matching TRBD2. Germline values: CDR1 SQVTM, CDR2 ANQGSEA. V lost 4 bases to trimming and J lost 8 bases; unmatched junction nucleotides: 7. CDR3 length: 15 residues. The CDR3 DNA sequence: TGCAGCGTTGTAGACGGGACTAGCGGGGGCTATGAGCAGTTCTTC. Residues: CSVVDGTSGGYEQFF.

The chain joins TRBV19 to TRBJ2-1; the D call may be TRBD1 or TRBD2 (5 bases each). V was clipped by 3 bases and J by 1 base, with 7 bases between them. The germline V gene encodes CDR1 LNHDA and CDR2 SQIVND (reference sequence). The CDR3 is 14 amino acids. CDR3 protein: CASSIGGSYNEQFF. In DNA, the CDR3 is TGTGCCAGTAGTATTGGGGGTTCCTACAATGAGCAGTTCTTC.

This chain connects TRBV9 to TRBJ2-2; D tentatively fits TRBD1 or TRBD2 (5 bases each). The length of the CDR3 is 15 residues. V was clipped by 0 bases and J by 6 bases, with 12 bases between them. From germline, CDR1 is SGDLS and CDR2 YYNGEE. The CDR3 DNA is TGTGCCAGCAGCGTAGACGGGGCCAGGGCCGGGGAGCTGTTTTTT. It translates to CASSVDGARAGELFF. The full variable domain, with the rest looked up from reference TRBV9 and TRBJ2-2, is DSGVTQTPKHLITATGQRVTLRCSPRSGDLSVYWYQQSLDQGLQFLIQYYNGEERAKGNILERFSAQQFPDLHSELNLSSLELGDSALYFCASSVDGARAGELFFGEGSRLTVL.

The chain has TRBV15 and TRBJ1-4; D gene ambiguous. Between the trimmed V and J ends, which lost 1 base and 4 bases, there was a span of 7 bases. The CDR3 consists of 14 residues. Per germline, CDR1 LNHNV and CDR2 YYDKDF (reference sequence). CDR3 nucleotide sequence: TGTGCCACCAGCAGAGGGACGGATAATGAAAAACTGTTTTTT. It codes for CATSRGTDNEKLFF.

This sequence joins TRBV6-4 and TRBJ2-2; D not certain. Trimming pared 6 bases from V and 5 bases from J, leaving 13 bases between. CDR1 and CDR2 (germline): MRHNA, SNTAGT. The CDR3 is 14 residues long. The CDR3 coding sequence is TGTGCCAGCAGCGCCGCCCCAGGAACCGGGGAGCTGTTTTTT. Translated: CASSAAPGTGELFF.